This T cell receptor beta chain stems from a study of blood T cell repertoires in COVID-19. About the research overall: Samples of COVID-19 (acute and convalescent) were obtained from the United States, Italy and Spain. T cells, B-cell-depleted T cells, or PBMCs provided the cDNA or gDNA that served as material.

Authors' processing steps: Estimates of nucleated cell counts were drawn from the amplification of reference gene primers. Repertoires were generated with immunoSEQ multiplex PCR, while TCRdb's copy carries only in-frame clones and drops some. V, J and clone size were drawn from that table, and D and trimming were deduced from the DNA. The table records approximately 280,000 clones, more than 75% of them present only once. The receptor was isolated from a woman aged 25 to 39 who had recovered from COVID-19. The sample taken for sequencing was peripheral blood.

Here the CDR3 reads CASSIGTGDSPLHF. The CDR3 DNA follows: TGCGCCAGCAGCATAGGGACAGGAGATTCACCCCTCCACTTT. The V call is TRBV5-1, the J call TRBJ1-6; 8 nucleotides match TRBD1. V gave up 4 bases and J gave up 8 bases; unmatched junction bases: 5. CDR3 length: 14 amino acids. Looked up from germline, CDR1 is SGHRS and CDR2 is YFSETQ.